This T cell receptor beta chain was sequenced for a study of blood T cell repertoires in COVID-19. Overall study: T cells, B-cell-depleted T cells, or PBMCs supplied cDNA or gDNA.

CDR3 length: 14 residues. The J segment lost 5 bases and the V segment lost 1 base, leaving 2 bases of the junction unmatched. The germline gives CDR1 KGHDR, CDR2 SFDVKD. How the authors handled the data: Estimated nucleated cell counts came from reference gene primer amplification. Assay used: immunoSEQ multiplex PCR; TCRdb lists only in-frame clones, some missing. V and J calls plus clone size are reproduced from that table; the DNA served to infer D and trimming. Of fewer than 350,000 clones detected, 80% to 90% appear once; the ten largest clones hold 9.5% to 10%. This chain connects TRBV24-1 to TRBJ1-1, with 8 bases that match TRBD1. The sequencing sample was made of peripheral blood. This receptor was identified in a man aged 30 to 45 with COVID-19, enrolled during active disease. CDR3 sequence reads: CATSDLTGGTEAFF. In DNA form, the CDR3 reads TGTGCCACCAGTGATTTAACAGGGGGTACTGAAGCTTTCTTT.